Following are 26 T cell receptor beta chains from one sample sequenced in a study of shared clonotypes between healthy human individuals. Only in-frame clones appear in the TCRdb table, and some are missing; sequencing was by immunoSEQ multiplex PCR. The sample shows about half a million clones, approximately 82% of them seen only once. Source material: PBMCs. These receptors were obtained from a woman aged 40 to 49 in good health. Some clones in this sample may be carry-over from other donors' samples.

V is TRBV11-3 and J is TRBJ2-7, with TRBD1 as a possible D gene (5 bases). The V and J ends lost 3 bases and 8 bases respectively, with 14 bases between them. Looked up from germline, CDR1 is SGHNT and CDR2 is YENEEA. This CDR3 has 13 amino acids. CDR3: CASSFDSETQQYF. CDR3 DNA: TGTGCCAGCAGCTTTGACAGTGAAACGCAGCAGTACTTC. Full variable domain (outside the CDR3, taken from reference TRBV11-3 and TRBJ2-7): EAGVVQSPRYKIIEKKQPVAFWCNPISGHNTLYWYLQNLGQGPELLIRYENEEAVDDSQLPKDRFSAERLKGVDSTLKIQPAELGDSAVYLCASSFDSETQQYFGPGTRLTVT.

The CDR3 protein is CASSPGGSAGEKLFF. DNA for the CDR3: TGTGCCAGCAGCCCGGGAGGCAGCGCGGGAGAAAAACTGTTTTTT. This rearrangement joins TRBV5-5 to TRBJ1-4; the D is unclear. Deletions cut 4 bases from V and 8 bases from J, with 18 bases between. The germline V gene has CDR1 SGHKS and CDR2 YYEKEE (reference sequence). The CDR3 has 15 amino acids.

The chain links TRBV11-2 to TRBJ2-7; D is ambiguous. This CDR3 is built from 16 residues. V lost 0 bases and J 1 base, leaving 13 bases between the germline ends. The germline V gene encodes CDR1 SGHAT and CDR2 FQNNGV. For the CDR3, the DNA is TGTGCCAGCAGCTTAGACCCTGACATCTCATCCTACGAGCAGTACTTC. This translates into CASSLDPDISSYEQYF.

The V call is TRBV5-1, the J call TRBJ1-4; D gene ambiguous. Trimming stripped 2 bases from V and 2 bases from J, with 10 bases between. Germline CDR1 is SGHRS and CDR2 is YFSETQ. The CDR3 sequence is 15 residues long. CDR3 DNA sequence: TGCGCCAGCAGCTTCTCGACGGGGACTAATGAAAAACTGTTTTTT. It encodes CASSFSTGTNEKLFF.

This clone occurred a few times. This sequence joins TRBV10-3 and TRBJ2-7, with a weak D call TRBD1 (6 bases). The CDR3 sequence is 16 residues long. V lost 8 bases and J lost 0, with 20 bases in between. Germline V gene sequence: CDR1 ENHRY, CDR2 SYGVKD. The CDR3 protein is CAIAWGPEESSYEQYF. The CDR3 DNA sequence: TGTGCCATCGCATGGGGGCCTGAAGAGAGCTCCTACGAGCAGTACTTC.

This clone occurred a few times. Other DNA sequences in the same sample also yield this CDR3. The V gene is TRBV27, the J gene TRBJ2-2; D perhaps matches TRBD2 (5 bases). V was cut by 6 bases and J by 1 base, with 9 bases left in between. The CDR3 is 14 amino acids. Germline V gene sequence: CDR1 MNHEY, CDR2 SMNVEV (reference sequence). The CDR3 reads CASRRGRNTGELFF. The CDR3 nucleotides read TGTGCCAGCAGGCGAGGGAGGAACACCGGGGAGCTGTTTTTT.

This chain links TRBV7-8 with TRBJ2-3; 14 bases are a match to TRBD2. The trim removed 4 bases at V and 4 bases at J, leaving 4 bases unmatched. This CDR3 contains 16 residues. Germline CDR1 is SGHVS and CDR2 is FQNEAQ. CDR3 in DNA: TGTGCCAGCAGCTCGGGACTAGCGGGGGTCGCAGATACGCAGTATTTT. It specifies CASSSGLAGVADTQYF.

This clone was detected only a few times. This sequence joins TRBV7-9 and TRBJ2-7; D not resolved. The germline V gene has CDR1 SEHNR and CDR2 FQNEAQ (reference sequence). The V end lost 1 base, the J end lost 1 base, and 11 bases lay between the germline ends. This CDR3 region has 15 residues. The chain's CDR3 is CASSLGGSASYEQYF. Written as DNA, the CDR3 is TGTGCCAGCAGCTTAGGCGGATCGGCGTCCTACGAGCAGTACTTC.

The chain employs TRBV2 and TRBJ2-2; 7 nucleotides match TRBD1. CDR3 length equals 16 residues. V lost 5 bases, J lost 0 bases, and 6 bases stayed unmatched. The germline V gene has CDR1 SNHLY and CDR2 FYNNEI. CDR3 DNA: TGTGCCAGCAGTTCCGGACAGGTAGCGAACACCGGGGAGCTGTTTTTT. Translation: CASSSGQVANTGELFF.

The genes are TRBV9 and TRBJ1-3, with a tentative D call TRBD1 (5 bases). Between the trimmed V and J ends, which lost 0 bases and 4 bases, there was a span of 8 bases. The germline gives CDR1 SGDLS, CDR2 YYNGEE. This CDR3 contains 14 residues. CDR3 protein: CASSVAGMGNTIYF. In DNA form, the CDR3 reads TGTGCCAGCAGCGTAGCAGGGATGGGAAACACCATATATTTT.

The chain employs TRBV28 and TRBJ1-2; maybe TRBD1 (6 bases). Germline CDR1 is MDHEN and CDR2 is SYDVKM. V was cut by 2 bases and J by 3 bases, with 16 bases left in between. The CDR3 length is 16 residues. CDR3 sequence (DNA): TGTGCCAGCAGTTTAGACCCGGGGGCGGGCCACTATGGCTACACCTTC. Protein sequence: CASSLDPGAGHYGYTF.

This chain joins TRBV7-2 and TRBJ1-1; possible D gene TRBD1, 5 bases. Between the trimmed V and J ends, which lost 1 base and 6 bases, there was a span of 18 bases. CDR1 is SGHTA and CDR2 is FQGNSA in the germline V gene. The CDR3 runs 16 residues. The CDR3 sequence: CASSLVRGPGRAEAFF. The CDR3 DNA is TGTGCCAGCAGCTTAGTGAGGGGCCCGGGTCGGGCTGAAGCTTTCTTT.

The chain employs TRBV6-1 and TRBJ2-1, with 13 bases fitting TRBD2. V lost 7 bases to trimming and J lost 10 bases; unmatched junction nucleotides: 10. Germline CDR1 reads MNHNS; CDR2 reads SASEGT. The CDR3 has 15 residues. This CDR3 reads CASTRTSGSSSEQFF. Here the CDR3 DNA reads TGTGCCAGCACTCGGACTAGCGGGAGTAGTAGCGAGCAGTTCTTC.

This clone came up once. This sequence joins TRBV4-1 and TRBJ2-7; TRBD2 aligns across 11 bases. This CDR3 comprises 19 residues. The germline V gene has CDR1 MGHRA and CDR2 YSYEKL. Trimming cost V 1 base and J 7 bases; bases outside gene matches: 18. CDR3 nucleotide sequence: TGCGCCAGCAGCCAAGTTTTCCCTAGCGGGAGGACCTACTCCGTGGAGCAGTACTTC. It codes for CASSQVFPSGRTYSVEQYF.

CDR3 sequence reads: CASSPFMNTEAFF. In nucleotides, the CDR3 is TGTGCCAGCAGCCCGTTCATGAACACTGAAGCTTTCTTT. The rearrangement links TRBV7-9 to TRBJ1-1; D is ambiguous. The CDR3 covers 13 residues. V lost 5 bases, J lost 0 bases, and 7 bases lay in between. Per the germline V gene, CDR1 is SEHNR and CDR2 is FQNEAQ (reference sequence).

The chain joins TRBV7-9 to TRBJ2-1; the D is unclear. The V and J ends lost 1 base and 9 bases respectively, with 13 bases between them. Germline CDR1 and CDR2: SEHNR and FQNEAQ (reference sequence). The CDR3 contains 14 residues. As DNA, the CDR3 is TGTGCCAGCAGCTTAGGAAATTTTGAAAGTGAGCAGTTCTTC. Translated: CASSLGNFESEQFF.

The V gene is TRBV11-2, the J gene TRBJ2-7; tentatively, D is TRBD2 (7 bases). This CDR3 is 16 amino acids long. In germline, CDR1 is SGHAT, CDR2 FQNNGV. The V gene lost 5 bases and the J gene lost 4 bases, with 21 bases spanning the gap. CDR3 sequence: CASSPKGGGIGYEQYF. Written as DNA, the CDR3 is TGTGCCAGCAGCCCAAAGGGGGGAGGGATCGGGTACGAGCAGTACTTC.

A single count supports this clone. J is TRBJ1-4 and V is TRBV5-1; 9 nucleotides align to TRBD1. Germline V gene data show CDR1 as SGHRS and CDR2 as YFSETQ. Losses at the gene ends were 4 bases for V and 7 bases for J; bases not matched to a gene: 8. The CDR3 loop spans 15 amino acids. The CDR3 loop is CASSPRDRAVEKLFF. CDR3 in DNA: TGCGCCAGCAGCCCCCGGGACAGGGCAGTTGAAAAACTGTTTTTT.

On this clone: A much larger clone is a single base away; this may be a read error. The V gene is TRBV19, the J gene TRBJ2-3; 11 positions agree with TRBD2. Germline V gene data show CDR1 as LNHDA and CDR2 as SQIVND (reference sequence). This CDR3 has 15 residues. The V segment lost 3 bases and the J segment 1 base; nucleotides outside the gene matches: 0. The CDR3 sequence: CASSMGLAGTDTQYF. The CDR3 nucleotides are TGTGCCAGTAGTATGGGACTAGCGGGCACAGATACGCAGTATTTT.

The chain carries TRBV18 and TRBJ2-1; D is unclear. There are 14 residues in the CDR3. Germline V lookup: CDR1 KGHSH, CDR2 LQKENI. The V gene lost 2 bases and the J gene lost 5 bases, with 10 bases spanning the gap. The CDR3 loop is CASSPAALNNEQFF. CDR3 sequence (DNA): TGTGCCAGCTCACCAGCCGCGCTCAACAATGAGCAGTTCTTC. Together with reference TRBV18 and TRBJ2-1, the CDR3 gives the full variable domain: NAGVMQNPRHLVRRRGQEARLRCSPMKGHSHVYWYRQLPEEGLKFMVYLQKENIIDESGMPKERFSAEFPKEGPSILRIQQVVRGDSAAYFCASSPAALNNEQFFGPGTRLTVL.

The chain joins TRBV6-6 to TRBJ2-3; 9 positions agree with TRBD1. The germline V gene encodes CDR1 MNHNY and CDR2 SVGAGI (reference sequence). This CDR3 has 16 amino acids. V dropped 7 bases and J dropped 5; count of bases not matched to a gene: 13. CDR3 in amino acids: CASKEVVTGGGDTQYF. The CDR3 region has the DNA TGTGCCAGCAAGGAGGTCGTTACAGGGGGCGGAGATACGCAGTATTTT.

This chain uses TRBV28 with TRBJ1-2, with TRBD1 identical over 7 bases. This CDR3 region has 14 residues. The ends lost 6 bases at V and 7 bases at J; junction bases unmatched: 11. Per germline, CDR1 MDHEN and CDR2 SYDVKM. CDR3 sequence (DNA): TGTGCCAGCAGGTGGGATAGGGGGCGCGGTGGCTACACCTTC. Residues: CASRWDRGRGGYTF.

This clone is a singleton in its sample. The J gene is TRBJ2-7, the V gene TRBV7-6; D possibly corresponds to TRBD2 (5 bases). This CDR3 spans 13 amino acids. V was trimmed by 1 base and J by 5 bases, leaving 9 bases between them. CDR1 is SGHVS and CDR2 is FNYEAQ in the germline V gene. In DNA, the CDR3 is TGTGCCAGCAGCTTAGGGAGGACCAACGAGCAGTACTTC. This gives the protein CASSLGRTNEQYF.

The gene calls are TRBV19 and TRBJ1-1; D not certain. The CDR3 spans 17 residues. CDR1 and CDR2 (germline): LNHDA, SQIVND (reference sequence). The V end was cut by 3 bases, the J end by 3 bases, with 20 bases between. In DNA form, the CDR3 reads TGTGCCAGTAGTATCGGGCAGGCCTCGGCACCGGACACTGAAGCTTTCTTT. This codes for CASSIGQASAPDTEAFF.

This rearrangement joins TRBV13 to TRBJ2-3; D may be TRBD2 (6 bases). Germline V CDR1 and CDR2: PRHDT, FYEKMQ (reference sequence). The CDR3 sequence is 16 residues long. Trimming removed 2 bases at V and 1 base at J, with 13 bases between. The CDR3 bases are TGTGCCAGCAGCTTATCCTTTACGGGAGGCACAGATACGCAGTATTTT. Its translation is CASSLSFTGGTDTQYF.

J is TRBJ1-4 and V is TRBV30, with unresolved D. The CDR3 covers 15 residues. The V and J ends lost 3 bases and 3 bases respectively, with 14 bases between them. From germline, CDR1 is GTSNPN and CDR2 SVGIG (reference sequence). CDR3 nucleotides: TGTGCCTGGAGGGTGGGGAGGCAGTCTAATGAAAAACTGTTTTTT. This translates into CAWRVGRQSNEKLFF. Using reference TRBV30 and TRBJ1-4 for the parts outside the CDR3, the full variable domain is SQTIHQWPATLVQPVGSPLSLECTVEGTSNPNLYWYRQAAGRGLQLLFYSVGIGQISSEVPQNLSASRPQDRQFILSSKKLLLSDSGFYLCAWRVGRQSNEKLFFGSGTQLSVL.